The sequence of this T cell receptor beta chain was determined in a study of blood T cell repertoires in COVID-19. Looking at the study overall: Donors in the United States, Italy and Spain gave samples during acute or convalescent COVID-19. From T cells, B-cell-depleted T cells, or PBMCs came the material, which was cDNA or gDNA.

Original methodology: Reference gene primers were amplified, and this amplification served to estimate nucleated cell counts. Measured with immunoSEQ multiplex PCR; TCRdb has only the in-frame clones, and not every one. Clone size and V and J calls were adopted from that table, with D and trimming inferred from the DNA. Among about 57,000 clones listed, 75% to 90% were seen once. Those enrolled in Seattle joined during active infection and were followed longitudinally afterward. The germline CDR1 and CDR2 sequences are LNHDA and SQIVND (reference sequence). CDR3 length: 15 residues. Trimming removed 5 bases from V and 2 bases from J, with 13 bases in between.

Specimen: peripheral blood. The V and J genes are TRBV19 and TRBJ1-5; TRBD1 is a possible D gene (5 bases). The TCR originated in a woman aged 80 or over with COVID-19, enrolled during active disease. CDR3 nucleotide sequence: TGTGCCAGTAGTCCCGGGGGGTATGGCAATCAGCCCCAGCATTTT. Translation: CASSPGGYGNQPQHF. The full variable domain, with the rest looked up from reference TRBV19 and TRBJ1-5, is DGGITQSPKYLFRKEGQNVTLSCEQNLNHDAMYWYRQDPGQGLRLIYYSQIVNDFQKGDIAEGYSVSREKKESFPLTVTSAQKNPTAFYLCASSPGGYGNQPQHFGDGTRLSIL.